The 15 T cell receptor beta chains below all came from one sample that was sequenced in a study of blood T cell repertoires in COVID-19. Sequencing was performed with immunoSEQ multiplex PCR; in TCRdb, only in-frame clones are kept and a portion is missing. The sample includes over 60,000 clones, 82% of them seen just once. Sequences were obtained from peripheral blood. These receptors came from a human donor in a cohort sampled during active COVID-19.

The rearrangement links TRBV11-2 to TRBJ2-1; the D gene is possibly TRBD1 (7 bases). Germline loops: CDR1 SGHAT, CDR2 FQNNGV. Trimming shortened V by 3 bases and J by 5 bases, and 17 bases separated the two germline ends. There are 16 residues in the CDR3. Written as DNA, the CDR3 is TGTGCCAGCAGCTTGGCGGGAAGGGGGCGTAACAATGAGCAGTTCTTC. Translated: CASSLAGRGRNNEQFF.

The V gene is TRBV5-1, the J gene TRBJ2-1; 14 positions match TRBD2. Germline trimming cut 4 bases from V and 8 bases from J; bases unmatched to any gene: 8. The CDR3 loop spans 16 amino acids. Germline CDR1 and CDR2: SGHRS and YFSETQ. In nucleotides, the CDR3 is TGCGCCAGCAGCCGGGGACTAGCGGGGGAGGAGGATGAGCAGTTCTTC. Protein: CASSRGLAGEEDEQFF.

The chain is built from TRBV6-5 and TRBJ2-7; 9 bases are a match to TRBD1. The V gene end was trimmed by 6 bases and the J gene end by 6 bases; junction bases not matched to a gene: 12. Germline V gene sequence: CDR1 MNHEY, CDR2 SVGAGI. The CDR3 loop spans 15 amino acids. The CDR3 DNA sequence: TGTGCCAGCAGCCAAACCGGGACAGGGAACTTCGAGCAGTACTTC. This gives the protein CASSQTGTGNFEQYF.

This chain's CDR3 is CASSQDLFGTYEKLFF. CDR3 sequence (DNA): TGTGCCAGCAGCCAAGATCTTTTCGGGACATACGAAAAACTGTTTTTT. The V and J genes are TRBV4-2 and TRBJ1-4, with D maybe TRBD1 (6 bases). Germline loops: CDR1 LGHNA, CDR2 YNFKEQ. The CDR3 is 16 amino acids. The ends were cut back, 0 bases at V and 8 bases at J, with 16 bases in the middle.

The CDR3 nucleotides read TGTGCCAGCAGTGAATTAGCCGGCGGGGGCTACACCTTC. Translating gives CASSELAGGGYTF. The gene calls are TRBV2 and TRBJ1-2; D ambiguous. V shed 2 bases and J shed 8 bases, with 12 bases lying between them. Germline V gives CDR1 SNHLY, CDR2 FYNNEI. This CDR3 has 13 residues.

The rearrangement links TRBV15 to TRBJ1-1; D is ambiguous. Deletions cut 6 bases from V and 5 bases from J, with 16 bases between. The length of the CDR3 is 14 residues. Germline V gene sequence: CDR1 LNHNV, CDR2 YYDKDF (reference sequence). The CDR3 protein is CATRSGGSRTEAFF. The CDR3 DNA follows: TGTGCCACCAGGAGCGGAGGGTCTAGGACTGAAGCTTTCTTT.

This clone is a singleton in its sample. V is TRBV5-8 and J is TRBJ2-7; TRBD2 matches 9 bases. The CDR3 is 16 residues long. V shed 2 bases and J 4 bases; nucleotides not matched to a gene: 10. CDR1 SGHTS and CDR2 YDEGEE come from the germline V gene. DNA of the CDR3: TGTGCCAGCAGCTTCCGGGGTAGCGGGGGCCAATACGAGCAGTACTTC. Translation: CASSFRGSGGQYEQYF. The full variable domain, completed using reference TRBV5-8 and TRBJ2-7, is EAGVTQSPTHLIKTRGQQATLRCSPISGHTSVYWYQQALGLGLQFLLWYDEGEERNRGNFPPRFSGRQFPNYSSELNVNALELEDSALYLCASSFRGSGGQYEQYFGPGTRLTVT.

This chain connects TRBV7-3 to TRBJ1-1; D is unresolved. The CDR3 has 13 amino acids. Germline CDR1 is SGHTA and CDR2 is FQGTGA. V dropped 0 bases and J dropped 5 bases, with 7 bases sitting between them. As DNA, the CDR3 is TGTGCCAGCAGCTTAACGCGGCAGACTGAAGCTTTCTTT. Translation: CASSLTRQTEAFF.

This clone appeared once. The gene calls are TRBV19 and TRBJ2-7; D gene uncertain. CDR1 is LNHDA, CDR2 SQIVND, per germline (reference sequence). CDR3 length equals 14 residues. Trimming cost V 6 bases and J 2 bases, with 14 bases left between them. The CDR3 protein is CASSATPATYEQYF. In DNA, the CDR3 is TGTGCCAGTAGCGCGACACCCGCGACCTACGAGCAGTACTTC.

Here the CDR3 reads CASSATGTSYEQYF. The CDR3, as DNA: TGTGCCAGCAGCGCGACAGGGACCTCCTACGAGCAGTACTTC. V and J are TRBV9 and TRBJ2-7; TRBD1 aligns across 7 bases. From germline, CDR1 is SGDLS and CDR2 YYNGEE. J was trimmed by 0 bases and V by 3 bases; bases with no gene match: 3. CDR3 length: 14 residues.

The V and J genes are TRBV9 and TRBJ1-4; maybe TRBD1 (6 bases). The germline V gene encodes CDR1 SGDLS and CDR2 YYNGEE. This CDR3 has 15 residues. The ends were cut back, 3 bases at V and 3 bases at J, with 12 bases in the middle. The CDR3 DNA follows: TGTGCCAGCAGCGCCACAGGGCACGCTAATGAAAAACTGTTTTTT. Translated, it gives CASSATGHANEKLFF.

The chain uses TRBV7-2 and TRBJ1-6, with D possibly being TRBD1 (5 bases). V lost 7 bases, J lost 8 bases, and 18 bases lay in between. The V gene's germline CDR1 is SGHTA and CDR2 FQGNSA. This CDR3 contains 15 residues. The CDR3 loop is CASTIMIGGYSPLHF. The CDR3 DNA sequence: TGTGCCAGCACAATAATGATCGGGGGTTATTCACCCCTCCACTTT.

The CDR3 nucleotides read TGTGCCAGCAGTGACATCTCTGGGGCCAACGTCCTGACTTTC. Translated: CASSDISGANVLTF. V usage is TRBV2 and J usage is TRBJ2-6, with unresolved D. The germline gives CDR1 SNHLY, CDR2 FYNNEI. The CDR3 has 14 amino acids. V was trimmed by 3 bases and J by 0 bases, leaving 3 bases between them.

This rearrangement joins TRBV6-2 or TRBV6-3 to TRBJ2-7; a possible D gene is TRBD2 (7 bases). Deletions cut 2 bases from V and 3 bases from J, with 14 bases between. CDR1 and CDR2 from the germline V gene are MNHEY and SVGEGT. The CDR3 runs 15 residues. The CDR3: CASSYPAGAIYEQYF. The CDR3 nucleotides read TGTGCCAGCAGTTACCCGGCGGGGGCTATCTACGAGCAGTACTTC.

The V gene is TRBV12-3 or TRBV12-4, the J gene TRBJ1-6; D uncertain. V was shortened by 7 bases and J by 8 bases, with 12 bases between the two germline ends. The CDR3 is 13 residues long. The CDR3 protein is CASTLQQDSPLHF. CDR3 bases: TGTGCCAGCACCTTACAGCAGGATTCACCCCTCCACTTT.